Listed here are 9 T cell receptor beta chains from one sample, sequenced in a study of blood T cell repertoires in COVID-19. The protocol was immunoSEQ multiplex PCR, while the TCRdb copy is restricted to in-frame clones and leaves out a portion. Among some 240,000 clones, around 82% were seen once, and the ten largest hold around 7.7%. Material: peripheral blood. These receptors were obtained from a woman in her seventies with acute or convalescent COVID-19.

The chain couples TRBV19 to TRBJ2-5; perhaps TRBD1 as D (6 bases). This CDR3 has 11 amino acids. The ends were cut back, 9 bases at V and 5 bases at J, with 10 bases in the middle. Germline V lookup: CDR1 LNHDA, CDR2 SQIVND (reference sequence). Written as DNA, the CDR3 is TGTGCCAGCGAGGGGGAGGAGACCCAGTACTTC. Its translation is CASEGEETQYF.

The chain carries TRBV7-2 and TRBJ1-5, with TRBD1 identical over 8 bases. The CDR3 sequence is 15 residues long. The germline V gene has CDR1 SGHTA and CDR2 FQGNSA. V trimming: 2 bases; J trimming: 7 bases; junction bases outside the gene matches: 7. The CDR3 DNA reads TGTGCCAGCAGCTTATCCGGACAGGGCTGGCAGCCCCAGCATTTT. It yields the protein CASSLSGQGWQPQHF.

The chain couples TRBV30 to TRBJ2-1, with D uncertain. The CDR3 runs to 10 residues. Germline V CDR1 and CDR2: GTSNPN, SVGIG (reference sequence). V was pared by 3 bases and J by 7 bases, with 4 bases between. The CDR3 sequence is CAWRTNEQFF. CDR3 in DNA: TGTGCCTGGAGAACAAATGAGCAGTTCTTC.

The V gene is TRBV2, the J gene TRBJ2-2; tentatively, D is TRBD1 (6 bases). The CDR3 is made up of 15 amino acids. V was shortened by 4 bases and J by 5 bases, with 14 bases between the two germline ends. Germline CDR1 is SNHLY and CDR2 is FYNNEI. The CDR3, as DNA: TGTGCCAGCAGTGGGCTTGGACAGAATACCGGGGAGCTGTTTTTT. Its protein product is CASSGLGQNTGELFF.

J is TRBJ2-1 and V is TRBV13; D gene unclear. V was cut by 7 bases and J by 6 bases, with 16 bases left in between. Germline CDR1 is PRHDT and CDR2 is FYEKMQ (reference sequence). This CDR3 spans 14 amino acids. CDR3 region: CASNRLGPLNEQFF. The CDR3 DNA follows: TGTGCCAGCAACCGTCTTGGGCCACTCAATGAGCAGTTCTTC.

This chain uses TRBV3-1 (or the pseudogene TRBV3-2) with TRBJ1-2; 7 bases align to TRBD1. V shed 6 bases and J 0 bases; nucleotides not matched to a gene: 7. This CDR3 region has 15 residues. Germline values: CDR1 LGHDT, CDR2 YNNKEL (reference sequence). This CDR3 is CASRLGQAPNYGYTF. CDR3 bases: TGTGCCAGCAGACTAGGACAGGCCCCTAACTATGGCTACACCTTC.

This clone has a handful of counts. The chain recombines TRBV19 with TRBJ1-5; D is uncertain. The ends were cut back, 8 bases at V and 7 bases at J, with 24 bases in the middle. CDR3 length: 16 residues. Germline V gene sequence: CDR1 LNHDA, CDR2 SQIVND (reference sequence). The CDR3 loop is CASALGGQPKSQPQHF. The DNA for the CDR3 is TGTGCCAGTGCCCTAGGAGGCCAGCCGAAGTCCCAGCCCCAGCATTTT.

This clone was counted once. V and J are TRBV3-1 (or the pseudogene TRBV3-2) and TRBJ2-7; a possible D gene is TRBD1 (7 bases). Germline CDR1 LGHDT, CDR2 YNNKEL (reference sequence). The CDR3 length is 15 residues. The germline V and J ends were trimmed by 3 bases and 1 base, with 13 bases remaining between them. The CDR3 DNA sequence: TGTGCCAGCAGCCAGGGAGGACAGGTGTCCTACGAGCAGTACTTC. Translated, it gives CASSQGGQVSYEQYF.

V is TRBV6-2 or TRBV6-3 and J is TRBJ2-3, with D perhaps matching TRBD2 (6 bases). Germline-derived CDR1 and CDR2 are MNHEY and SVGEGT. Trimming removed 4 bases at V and 2 bases at J, with 13 bases between. The CDR3 length is 15 residues. This chain's CDR3 is CASSSTSGFTDTQYF. CDR3 in DNA: TGTGCCAGCAGTTCGACGAGCGGGTTCACAGATACGCAGTATTTT.